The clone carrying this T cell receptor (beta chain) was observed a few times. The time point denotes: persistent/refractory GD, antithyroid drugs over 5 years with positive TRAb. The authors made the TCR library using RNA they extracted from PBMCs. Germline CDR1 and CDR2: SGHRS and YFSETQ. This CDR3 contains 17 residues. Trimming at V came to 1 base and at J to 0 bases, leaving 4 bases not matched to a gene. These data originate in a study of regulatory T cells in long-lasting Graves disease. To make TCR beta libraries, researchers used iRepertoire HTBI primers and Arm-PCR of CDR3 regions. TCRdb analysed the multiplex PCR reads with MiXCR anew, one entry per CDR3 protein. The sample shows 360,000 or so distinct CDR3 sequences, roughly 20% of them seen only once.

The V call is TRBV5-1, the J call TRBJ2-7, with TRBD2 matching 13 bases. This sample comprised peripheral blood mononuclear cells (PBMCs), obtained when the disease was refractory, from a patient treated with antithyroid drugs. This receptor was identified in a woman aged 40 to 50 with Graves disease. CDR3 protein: CASSLSGLAGSSYEQYF. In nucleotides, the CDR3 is TGCGCCAGCAGCTTGTCGGGACTAGCGGGGAGCTCCTACGAGCAGTACTTC.